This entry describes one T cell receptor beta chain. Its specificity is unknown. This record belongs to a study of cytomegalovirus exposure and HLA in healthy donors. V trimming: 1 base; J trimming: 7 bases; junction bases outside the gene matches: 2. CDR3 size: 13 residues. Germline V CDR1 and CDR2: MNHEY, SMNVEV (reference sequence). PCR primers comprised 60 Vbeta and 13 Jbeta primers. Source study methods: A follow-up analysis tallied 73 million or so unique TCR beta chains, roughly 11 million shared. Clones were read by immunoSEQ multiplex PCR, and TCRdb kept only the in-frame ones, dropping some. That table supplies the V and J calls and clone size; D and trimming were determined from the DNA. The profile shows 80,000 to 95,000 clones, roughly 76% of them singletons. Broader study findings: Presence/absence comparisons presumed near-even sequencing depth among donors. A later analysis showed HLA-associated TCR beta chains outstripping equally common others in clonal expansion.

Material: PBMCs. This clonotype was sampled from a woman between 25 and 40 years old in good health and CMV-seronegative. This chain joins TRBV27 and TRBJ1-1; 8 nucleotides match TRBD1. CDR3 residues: CASSLLGQVEAFF. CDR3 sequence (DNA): TGTGCCAGCAGTTTATTGGGACAGGTTGAAGCTTTCTTT.